These T cell receptor beta chains were read from a single sample in a study of blood T cell repertoires in COVID-19. Produced via immunoSEQ multiplex PCR; TCRdb's table is partial and in-frame only. The table has 270,000 or so clones, around nine tenths seen once. Sequences were obtained from PBMCs or T cells enriched from blood (not recorded which). These receptors originate from a woman under 30 who had recovered from COVID-19. Each CDR3 is given with its conserved first and last residue. The D gene is left open where the match is weak. Size values are once, few and many counts, or a class for expanded clones, and some rows have none.

D	V	J	size	DNA	CDR3
TRBD1	TRBV7-2	TRBJ1-1	once	TGTGCCAGCAGCTTAGGGTTGACAGGGGGAACTGAAGCTTTCTTT	CASSLGLTGGTEAFF
-	TRBV2	TRBJ1-2	-	TGTGCCAGCAGTGAAGGATCAGGGATCGGCTATGGCTACACCTTC	CASSEGSGIGYGYTF
TRBD2	TRBV27	TRBJ2-1	once	TGTGCCAGCAGTACTAGCGGGGTCCACAATGAGCAGTTCTTC	CASSTSGVHNEQFF
-	TRBV19	TRBJ1-1	-	TGTGCCAGTAGTATAGGTAGGGGAACAGGCACTGAAGCTTTCTTT	CASSIGRGTGTEAFF
TRBD1	TRBV2	TRBJ2-6	-	TGTGCCAGCAGCCCAAGAGACAGGGTTTCTGGGGCCAACGTCCTGACTTTC	CASSPRDRVSGANVLTF
TRBD1	TRBV6-5	TRBJ1-2	once	TGTGCCAGCAGTTACACCGGGACAGGGGATGGCTACACCTTC	CASSYTGTGDGYTF
-	TRBV28	TRBJ1-2	-	TGTGCCAGCAGATCCGGGGGACCTTATGGCTACACCTTC	CASRSGGPYGYTF
-	TRBV5-1	TRBJ2-7	-	TGCGCCAGCAGCCCCTCCCCCGGGTCCAACTACGAGCAGTACTTC	CASSPSPGSNYEQYF
TRBD1	TRBV4-2	TRBJ1-1	-	TGTGCCAGCAGCCAGGACAGGGGGTTTTCTGAAGCTTTCTTT	CASSQDRGFSEAFF
TRBD2	TRBV10-3	TRBJ2-1	-	TGTGCCATCAGTGGGTCTAGCGGGAGCAATGAGCAGTTCTTC	CAISGSSGSNEQFF
-	TRBV12-3/TRBV12-4	TRBJ2-1	-	TGTGCCAGCAGTTTAGGACCGCCCCAGGGGCAGTTCTTC	CASSLGPPQGQFF
-	TRBV7-2	TRBJ2-1	-	TGTGCCAGCAGCTTTGGTCCAGGGGGGAATGGTAATGAGCAGTTCTTC	CASSFGPGGNGNEQFF
-	TRBV7-2	TRBJ2-1	-	TGTGCCAGCAGCTCCGAACAGGGTTCCTACAATGAGCAGTTCTTC	CASSSEQGSYNEQFF
TRBD1	TRBV5-1	TRBJ1-1	once	TGCGCCAGCAGCACCCAGGGGGCCGGGAACACTGAAGCTTTCTTT	CASSTQGAGNTEAFF
TRBD2	TRBV5-4	TRBJ2-1	-	TGTGCCAGCAGCTTGGATCTAGCGGCGACCAATGAGCAGTTCTTC	CASSLDLAATNEQFF
TRBD1	TRBV27	TRBJ2-7	-	TGTGCCAGCAGACCAGAGACAGGGGGAAAAGTCTACGAGCAGTACTTC	CASRPETGGKVYEQYF
-	TRBV19	TRBJ2-1	-	TGTGCCAGTAGTATCACAGCCGAATCGGGGAATGAGCAGTTCTTC	CASSITAESGNEQFF
-	TRBV3-1/TRBV3-2	TRBJ1-4	-	TGTGCCAGCAGCCAACAGGGGTTAACTAATGAAAAACTGTTTTTT	CASSQQGLTNEKLFF
-	TRBV5-1	TRBJ2-2	-	TGCGCCAGCTGGAGAGCGGAAAACACCGGGGAGCTGTTTTTT	CASWRAENTGELFF
TRBD1	TRBV7-8	TRBJ1-2	many	TGTGCCAGCAGCCTTTCGACAGGGGGCGATTTAGGTGGCTACACCTTC	CASSLSTGGDLGGYTF
-	TRBV10-1	TRBJ1-1	-	TGCGCCAGCAGTGAGTTTCCGGGGAGCACTGAAGCTTTCTTT	CASSEFPGSTEAFF
-	TRBV7-9	TRBJ1-1	-	TGTGCCAGCAGCTCCCAGACGCAGGGTATCACTGAAGCTTTCTTT	CASSSQTQGITEAFF
-	TRBV30	TRBJ2-1	-	TGTGCCTGGAGTGCTTCGAGCTCCTACAATGAGCAGTTCTTC	CAWSASSSYNEQFF
-	TRBV12-3/TRBV12-4	TRBJ1-1	few	TGTGCCAGCACTCCGGGGGGGGTTGAAGCTTTCTTT	CASTPGGVEAFF
TRBD1	TRBV6-5	TRBJ2-7	-	TGTGCCAGCCCGCCCCAAACAGGGGGCCGCGAGCAGTACTTC	CASPPQTGGREQYF
TRBD1	TRBV7-8	TRBJ1-3	-	TGTGCCAGCAGCTTAACAGGGGATGGAAACACCATATATTTT	CASSLTGDGNTIYF
TRBD2	TRBV7-2	TRBJ2-3	-	TGTGCCAGCAGCTCCCGACTAGCGGGGGAGGATACGCAGTATTTT	CASSSRLAGEDTQYF
TRBD2	TRBV5-4	TRBJ2-7	few	TGTGCCAGCAGCCGGAGCGGGGAGGACTACGAGCAGTACTTC	CASSRSGEDYEQYF
TRBD1	TRBV3-1/TRBV3-2	TRBJ2-7	-	TGTGCCAGCAGCCAAGCCGGGACAGGGTCCCACGAGCAGTACTTC	CASSQAGTGSHEQYF
-	TRBV6-5	TRBJ1-1	-	TGTGCCAGCAGTCCCTTTGGCAAATTGAACACTGAAGCTTTCTTT	CASSPFGKLNTEAFF
-	TRBV2	TRBJ2-2	-	TGTGCCAGCGTCAAGGCGGCCCCGAACACCGGGGAGCTGTTTTTT	CASVKAAPNTGELFF
-	TRBV14	TRBJ1-2	-	TGTGCCAGCACCCCTAACAGTTTTAACTATGGCTACACCTTC	CASTPNSFNYGYTF
-	TRBV3-1/TRBV3-2	TRBJ2-7	-	TGTGCCAGCAGCCCAGAACTTGCCTACGAGCAGTACTTC	CASSPELAYEQYF
TRBD2	TRBV11-3	TRBJ2-2	-	TGTGCCAGCAGGGCCGGACTAGTTGGCACCGGGGAGCTGTTTTTT	CASRAGLVGTGELFF
TRBD2	TRBV4-3	TRBJ2-6	-	TGCGCCAGCAGCCAAGACCGCGGGAGGGCCTCTGGGGCCAACGTCCTGACTTTC	CASSQDRGRASGANVLTF
-	TRBV24-1	TRBJ2-2	-	TGTGCCACCAGTGATAACAGGGAGCCCACCGGGGAGCTGTTTTTT	CATSDNREPTGELFF
-	TRBV2	TRBJ2-4	-	TGTGCCAGCCTCGAAAAAGAGAACATTCAGTACTTC	CASLEKENIQYF
TRBD1	TRBV3-1/TRBV3-2	TRBJ2-7	-	TGTGCCAGCAGCCAAGATCTCGGGACAGGGACCTACGAGCAGTACTTC	CASSQDLGTGTYEQYF
-	TRBV11-2	TRBJ2-5	-	TGTGCCAGCAGCTTAGAGTGGGGGCGCTCAGTAGAGACCCAGTACTTC	CASSLEWGRSVETQYF
TRBD2	TRBV28	TRBJ2-7	-	TGTGCCAGCAGTTTAGCGGGAGGGCACTACGAGCAGTACTTC	CASSLAGGHYEQYF
TRBD1	TRBV7-6	TRBJ1-2	once	TGTGCCAGCAGCTTAATCGACGGACAGGATTTGGAAGGCTACACCTTC	CASSLIDGQDLEGYTF
TRBD1	TRBV6-4	TRBJ2-5	few	TGTGCCAGCACCCGGGACAGGGGAGAAGAAGAGACCCAGTACTTC	CASTRDRGEEETQYF